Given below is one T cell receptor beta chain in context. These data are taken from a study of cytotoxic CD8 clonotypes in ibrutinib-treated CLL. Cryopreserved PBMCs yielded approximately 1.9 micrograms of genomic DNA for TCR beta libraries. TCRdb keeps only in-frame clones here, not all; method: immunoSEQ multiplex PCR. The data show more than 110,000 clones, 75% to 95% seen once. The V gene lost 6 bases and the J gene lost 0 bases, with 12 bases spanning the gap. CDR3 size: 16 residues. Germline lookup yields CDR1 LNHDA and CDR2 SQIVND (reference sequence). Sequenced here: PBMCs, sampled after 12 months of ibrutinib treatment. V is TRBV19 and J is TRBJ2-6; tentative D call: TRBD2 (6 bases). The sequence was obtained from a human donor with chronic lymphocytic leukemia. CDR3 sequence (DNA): TGTGCCAGTAGGGCGCGGGATACCTCTGGGGCCAACGTCCTGACTTTC. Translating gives CASRARDTSGANVLTF.